The 23 T cell receptor beta chains presented below share a single source sample, sequenced in a study of cytomegalovirus exposure and HLA in healthy donors. The primer mix had 60 Vbeta and 13 Jbeta primers. Clones were read by immunoSEQ multiplex PCR, and TCRdb kept only the in-frame ones, dropping some. The data contain 130,000 to 150,000 clones, about 74% of them seen just once; the ten biggest clones take up around 4.7%. The specimen sequenced was PBMCs. These receptors originate from a man aged 18 to 29 in good health and CMV-seropositive.

The chain joins TRBV5-8 to TRBJ1-1; D is undetermined. Germline V lookup: CDR1 SGHTS, CDR2 YDEGEE. V was clipped by 5 bases and J by 11 bases, with 13 bases between them. The CDR3 covers 11 residues. The CDR3 is CASSPARRAFF. CDR3 sequence (DNA): TGTGCCAGCAGTCCAGCGCGTAGGGCTTTCTTT.

This sequence joins TRBV28 and TRBJ1-6, with D possibly being TRBD1 (6 bases). V lost 1 base, J lost 7 bases, and 14 bases lay in between. This CDR3 contains 16 residues. Per germline, CDR1 MDHEN and CDR2 SYDVKM. The CDR3 spells CASSLSRQETNSPLHF. The CDR3 nucleotides are TGTGCCAGCAGTTTATCCAGACAGGAAACAAATTCACCCCTCCACTTT.

This clone was seen just once. The chain joins TRBV19 to TRBJ2-1; TRBD2 matches at 10 bases. Germline CDR1 reads LNHDA; CDR2 reads SQIVND (reference sequence). This CDR3 comprises 19 residues. V was pared by 1 base and J by 7 bases, with 16 bases of the junction left unmatched. The CDR3 DNA follows: TGTGCCAGTAGTATAGCGGGACTAGCGCTGTCATGGGGCTTAAATGAGCAGTTCTTC. It encodes CASSIAGLALSWGLNEQFF.

The chain is built from TRBV7-2 and TRBJ1-3; D gene unclear. Germline CDR1 and CDR2: SGHTA and FQGNSA. This CDR3 is 14 amino acids long. Trimming left V 4 bases short and J 0 bases short, with 7 bases between. The chain's CDR3 is CASSWASSGNTIYF. The CDR3 region has the DNA TGTGCCAGCAGCTGGGCCAGCTCTGGAAACACCATATATTTT.

The chain uses TRBV7-3 and TRBJ1-4; D is possibly TRBD1 (6 bases). The CDR3 runs to 15 residues. Germline V gene lookup returns CDR1 SGHTA and CDR2 FQGTGA. Trimming left V 5 bases short and J 8 bases short, with 18 bases between. The CDR3 sequence is CASSLTGGWQEKLFF. DNA for the CDR3: TGTGCCAGCAGCCTGACAGGTGGTTGGCAGGAAAAACTGTTTTTT.

The V call is TRBV28, the J call TRBJ2-5; D not resolved. The CDR3 length is 13 residues. The germline V and J ends were trimmed by 5 bases and 4 bases, with 11 bases remaining between them. The germline V gene encodes CDR1 MDHEN and CDR2 SYDVKM. The CDR3 loop is CASSPDGRETQYF. In nucleotides, the CDR3 is TGTGCCAGCAGTCCCGATGGCCGAGAGACCCAGTACTTC. The full variable domain, in which reference TRBV28 and TRBJ2-5 provide the parts outside the CDR3, is DVKVTQSSRYLVKRTGEKVFLECVQDMDHENMFWYRQDPGLGLRLIYFSYDVKMKEKGDIPEGYSVSREKKERFSLILESASTNQTSMYLCASSPDGRETQYFGPGTRLLVL.

This clone was counted only a few times. V usage is TRBV7-9 and J usage is TRBJ2-3, with TRBD2 matching 7 bases. Germline V gene sequence: CDR1 SEHNR, CDR2 FQNEAQ (reference sequence). CDR3 length: 14 residues. J lost 2 bases, V lost 7 bases, and 6 bases had no gene match. The CDR3 DNA sequence: TGTGCCAGCAACCGCGGACTAGACACAGATACGCAGTATTTT. This encodes CASNRGLDTDTQYF.

The chain links TRBV10-3 to TRBJ1-5; D perhaps matches TRBD1 (5 bases). CDR1 is ENHRY and CDR2 is SYGVKD in the germline V gene. Trimming cost V 11 bases and J 5 bases, with 16 bases left between them. The CDR3 has 13 amino acids. CDR3 DNA sequence: TGTGCCGCCACCCAGGGTTATGATCAGCCCCAGCATTTT. Amino acid sequence: CAATQGYDQPQHF.

V usage is TRBV14 and J usage is TRBJ2-3, with a tentative D call TRBD2 (6 bases). Per the germline V gene, CDR1 is SGHDN and CDR2 is FVKESK. This CDR3 contains 12 residues. V dropped 4 bases and J dropped 6 bases, with 8 bases sitting between them. The CDR3 nucleotides are TGTGCCAGCAGCCCACGGGGGGATACGCAGTATTTT. This codes for CASSPRGDTQYF.

V is TRBV20-1 and J is TRBJ1-2, with TRBD1 matching over 8 bases. The V segment lost 3 bases and the J segment 14 bases; nucleotides outside the gene matches: 8. The germline V gene encodes CDR1 DFQATT and CDR2 SNEGSKA (reference sequence). The CDR3 extends over 11 amino acids. The CDR3 loop reads CSAREDREETF. CDR3 bases: TGCAGTGCTAGGGAGGACAGGGAGGAGACCTTC.

The chain couples TRBV6-5 to TRBJ1-2, with 10 nucleotides matching TRBD1. This CDR3 spans 14 amino acids. CDR1 is MNHEY, CDR2 SVGAGI, per germline. With 5 bases clipped from V and 3 bases from J, the junction kept 3 bases outside the gene matches. In nucleotides, the CDR3 is TGTGCCAGCAGTCCGGACAGGGGGGACTATGGCTACACCTTC. Protein product: CASSPDRGDYGYTF.

V is TRBV28 and J is TRBJ2-2; TRBD2 aligns across 7 bases. V lost 6 bases and J lost 6; bases outside the gene matches: 10. This CDR3 has 15 residues. Germline CDR1 and CDR2: MDHEN and SYDVKM. Written as DNA, the CDR3 is TGTGCCAGCAGCGCGTTCCAGGGAGGGTCCGGGGAGCTGTTTTTT. This translates into CASSAFQGGSGELFF. The full variable domain, completed using reference TRBV28 and TRBJ2-2, is DVKVTQSSRYLVKRTGEKVFLECVQDMDHENMFWYRQDPGLGLRLIYFSYDVKMKEKGDIPEGYSVSREKKERFSLILESASTNQTSMYLCASSAFQGGSGELFFGEGSRLTVL.

This clone was seen a single time. The chain is built from TRBV25-1 and TRBJ2-5; D possibly corresponds to TRBD1 (5 bases). Between the trimmed V and J ends, which lost 3 bases and 4 bases, there was a span of 12 bases. The CDR3 is 14 amino acids. Looked up from germline, CDR1 is MGHDK and CDR2 is SYGVNS. This chain's CDR3 is CASSEQGARETQYF. For the CDR3, the DNA is TGTGCCAGCAGTGAGCAAGGGGCGCGAGAGACCCAGTACTTC.

This clone was seen more than once but under ten times. The chain employs TRBV19 and TRBJ2-6; 7 nucleotides align to TRBD2. Germline-derived CDR1 and CDR2 are LNHDA and SQIVND (reference sequence). V shed 11 bases, J shed 0 bases, and the junction held 7 bases outside the gene matches. There are 15 residues in the CDR3. CDR3 sequence reads: CAGRAGSSGANVLTF. The CDR3 coding sequence is TGTGCCGGGAGAGCGGGAAGCTCTGGGGCCAACGTCCTGACTTTC.

This chain uses TRBV10-2 with TRBJ1-6; D remains ambiguous. Germline assignment: CDR1 WSHSY and CDR2 SAAADI. Trimming stripped 7 bases from V and 7 bases from J, with 8 bases between. This CDR3 spans 12 amino acids. CDR3 DNA sequence: TGCGCCAGCAACTCAGGCAATTCACCCCTCCACTTT. This translates into CASNSGNSPLHF.

The sample holds a few counts of this clone. Other DNA sequences within the sample encode an identical CDR3. The chain links TRBV27 to TRBJ2-1; D gene ambiguous. From germline, CDR1 is MNHEY and CDR2 SMNVEV (reference sequence). This CDR3 has 14 residues. Trimming shortened V by 5 bases and J by 0 bases, and 8 bases separated the two germline ends. CDR3 loop: CASSLRSSYNEQFF. CDR3 DNA sequence: TGTGCCAGCAGTCTAAGGAGCTCCTACAATGAGCAGTTCTTC.

The chain combines TRBV7-9 with TRBJ2-7, with D perhaps matching TRBD2 (7 bases). Germline CDR1 is SEHNR and CDR2 is FQNEAQ (reference sequence). V was pared by 3 bases and J by 3 bases, with 15 bases between. The CDR3 is made up of 15 amino acids. CDR3 residues: CASSFPREGHYEQYF. CDR3 DNA sequence: TGTGCCAGCAGCTTTCCAAGGGAGGGACACTACGAGCAGTACTTC.

The V call is TRBV27, the J call TRBJ1-1; D remains ambiguous. Germline V CDR1 and CDR2: MNHEY, SMNVEV (reference sequence). CDR3 length: 13 residues. V lost 2 bases and J lost 7, with 11 bases in between. The CDR3 sequence is CASSLIESGEAFF. CDR3 DNA sequence: TGTGCCAGCAGTTTAATCGAGTCCGGTGAAGCTTTCTTT.

In regard to this clone: Distinct nucleotide sequences in the sample also encode this CDR3. The genes are TRBV7-2 and TRBJ2-7, with TRBD2 matching 10 bases. From germline, CDR1 is SGHTA and CDR2 FQGNSA. The CDR3 runs 15 residues. J gave up 2 bases and V 5 bases, and 6 bases lay outside the gene matches. The CDR3 loop reads CASSRSGGGTYEQYF. The CDR3 DNA is TGTGCCAGCAGCCGAAGCGGGGGGGGAACCTACGAGCAGTACTTC.

CDR3 nucleotide sequence: TGTGCCAGCAGCGTAGTATCTTTACAGGGGAAAGGATTCGGGGAGCTGTTTTTT. This gives the protein CASSVVSLQGKGFGELFF. The chain links TRBV9 to TRBJ2-2, with 7 bases identical to TRBD1. Germline lookup yields CDR1 SGDLS and CDR2 YYNGEE. V lost 0 bases, J lost 7 bases, and 15 bases stayed unmatched. CDR3 length: 18 residues. Full variable domain (rest looked up from reference TRBV9 and TRBJ2-2): DSGVTQTPKHLITATGQRVTLRCSPRSGDLSVYWYQQSLDQGLQFLIQYYNGEERAKGNILERFSAQQFPDLHSELNLSSLELGDSALYFCASSVVSLQGKGFGELFFGEGSRLTVL.

The V gene is TRBV6-1, the J gene TRBJ2-7; 7 bases line up with TRBD2. Per the germline V gene, CDR1 is MNHNS and CDR2 is SASEGT. The V segment lost 2 bases and the J segment 11 bases; nucleotides outside the gene matches: 3. The CDR3 is 11 residues long. CDR3 bases: TGTGCCAGCAGTGAATTGGGGGGGGAGTACTTC. Amino acid sequence: CASSELGGEYF.

In its sample, this clone was seen once. The V call is TRBV5-1, the J call TRBJ1-1; 9 bases are a match to TRBD1. This CDR3 has 14 residues. Germline CDR1 is SGHRS and CDR2 is YFSETQ. V was clipped by 4 bases and J by 3 bases; unmatched bases: 4. Here the CDR3 reads CASSRGQGYTEAFF. CDR3 bases: TGCGCCAGCAGCCGCGGACAGGGGTACACTGAAGCTTTCTTT.

CDR3 nucleotides: TGTGCCAGCAGCCGCGGGGCGGACGAGCAGTACTTC. Its protein product is CASSRGADEQYF. The rearrangement links TRBV6-5 to TRBJ2-7, with a weak D call TRBD2 (6 bases). Trimming took off 6 bases at V and 5 bases at J, with 11 bases between the two ends. There are 12 residues in the CDR3. Germline V lookup: CDR1 MNHEY, CDR2 SVGAGI.